Listed below are T cell receptor beta chains from one sample, sequenced in a study of human T cells and chemical hapten exposure. In TCRdb, the RACE reads were re-called with MiXCR into one record per CDR3 protein. The sample holds about 380,000 distinct CDR3 sequences, approximately 5% seen once. The specimen comprised whole blood, sampled in connection with sensitization to the hapten diphenylcyclopropenone (DPC). These receptor sequences come from a woman aged 45-60 years with alopecia areata. Some clones in this sample may be carry-over from other donors' samples. Each CDR3 is given with its conserved first and last residue. Clone size is not always given. Where it is, it says once, few, many or a class for expanded clones.

>TRBV10-3|many|TRBJ2-1
CATTQGSVDEQFF
>TRBV7-9|few|TRBJ1-2
CASSYNWGSKYGYTF
>TRBV18|NA|TRBJ1-3
CASSPPGQGIAGNTIYF
>TRBV9|few|TRBJ2-3
CASSVDFSDTQYF
>TRBV9|many|TRBJ1-6
CASSVRATYNSPLHF
>TRBV20-1|many|TRBJ2-4
CSASYGGASKNIQYF
>TRBV29-1|NA|TRBJ2-3
CSVDGGTYTDTQYF
>TRBV9|many|TRBJ1-6
CASSAGTGANSPLHF
>TRBV12-3/TRBV12-4|many|TRBJ1-5
CASSLGLLSNQPQHF
>TRBV12-3/TRBV12-4|NA|TRBJ2-3
CASSPRLAGGEDTQYF
>TRBV10-3|many|TRBJ1-3
CAISTGTAGNTIYF
>TRBV6-2/TRBV6-3|many|TRBJ2-3
CASRVGPTSSDTQYF
>TRBV7-2|many|TRBJ1-4
CASSLTGVNEKLFF
>TRBV30|NA|TRBJ2-7
CAWSVGTTYEQYF
>TRBV24-1|NA|TRBJ2-3
CATSDITTGTGTDTQYF
>TRBV3-1|many|TRBJ2-7
CASSQVAGAVDEQYF
>TRBV5-1|many|TRBJ1-1
CASSPFGSVREAFF
>TRBV12-3/TRBV12-4|NA|TRBJ1-1
CASSLSPGAAGEVFF
>TRBV15|many|TRBJ2-5
CATSRGGQGQETQYF
>TRBV27|NA|TRBJ2-7
CASSSDRGLWYF
>TRBV12-3/TRBV12-4|many|TRBJ1-2
CASSYRAGYTF
>TRBV12-3/TRBV12-4|many|TRBJ1-5
CASSLRDRGPGQPQHF
>TRBV25-1|many|TRBJ1-3
CASSDRKRALGNTIYF
>TRBV6-1|many|TRBJ1-4
CASIEGATNEKLFF